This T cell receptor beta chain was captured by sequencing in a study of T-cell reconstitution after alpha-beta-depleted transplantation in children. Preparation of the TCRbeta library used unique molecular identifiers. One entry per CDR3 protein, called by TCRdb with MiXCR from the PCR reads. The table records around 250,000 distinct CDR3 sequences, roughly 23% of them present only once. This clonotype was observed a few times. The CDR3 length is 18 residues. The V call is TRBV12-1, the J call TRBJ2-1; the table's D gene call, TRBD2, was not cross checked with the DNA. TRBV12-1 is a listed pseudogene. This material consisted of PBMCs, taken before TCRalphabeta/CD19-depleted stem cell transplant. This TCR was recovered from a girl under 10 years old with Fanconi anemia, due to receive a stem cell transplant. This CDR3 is CASSFCGEYSGQYNEQFF. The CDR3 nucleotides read TGTGCCAGCAGCTTTTGTGGGGAATATAGCGGACAATACAATGAGCAGTTCTTC.